A single sample gave rise to the 8 T cell receptor beta chains below, sequenced in a study of T cells in Graves' hyperthyroidism and ophthalmopathy. What was amplified from RNA transcripts were TCR beta CDR3 regions. The HTBI set primed first-round TCR CDR3 RT-PCR. TCRdb re-called the multiplex PCR reads with MiXCR, one entry per CDR3 protein. The sample contains approximately 600,000 distinct CDR3 sequences, 20% to 25% of which appear only once. Sequenced: blood. The receptor source for this set is a man aged 30-40 years with Graves' ophthalmopathy.

This clonotype appeared many times. The genes are TRBV20-1 and TRBJ2-7, with TRBD2 as a possible D gene (5 bases). V lost 4 bases and J 2 bases, leaving 9 bases between the germline ends. The CDR3 spans 12 residues. Germline loops: CDR1 DFQATT, CDR2 SNEGSKA (reference sequence). DNA for the CDR3: TGCAGTGCTACGGAGGCGCCCTACGAGCAGTACTTC. It translates to CSATEAPYEQYF.

The rearrangement uses TRBV9 and TRBJ2-7; TRBD1 agrees at 9 bases. Germline V lookup: CDR1 SGDLS, CDR2 YYNGEE. The CDR3 sequence is 16 residues long. Germline trimming cut 3 bases from V and 6 bases from J; bases unmatched to any gene: 13. The CDR3 loop is CASSAGTGWPSCEQYF. The CDR3 coding sequence is TGTGCCAGCAGCGCTGGGACAGGGTGGCCTAGCTGCGAGCAGTACTTC. Full variable domain (missing parts from reference TRBV9 and TRBJ2-7): DSGVTQTPKHLITATGQRVTLRCSPRSGDLSVYWYQQSLDQGLQFLIQYYNGEERAKGNILERFSAQQFPDLHSELNLSSLELGDSALYFCASSAGTGWPSCEQYFGPGTRLTVT.

This clonotype was seen only a few times. This chain connects TRBV4-2 to TRBJ1-6; no firm D call. Germline assignment: CDR1 LGHNA and CDR2 YNFKEQ. The CDR3 is made up of 14 amino acids. Trimming removed 0 bases at V and 6 bases at J, with 6 bases between. This chain's CDR3 is CASSQEGINSPLHF. The DNA of the CDR3 is TGTGCCAGCAGCCAAGAAGGGATTAATTCACCCCTCCACTTT.

The chain couples TRBV28 to TRBJ1-1, with TRBD1 identical over 7 bases. J gave up 2 bases and V 5 bases, and 11 bases lay outside the gene matches. The germline CDR1 and CDR2 sequences are MDHEN and SYDVKM. The CDR3 consists of 16 residues. This chain's CDR3 is CASSTYRGVRNTEAFF. DNA for the CDR3: TGTGCCAGCAGTACCTACAGGGGAGTTCGAAACACTGAAGCTTTCTTT.

The rearrangement uses TRBV6-1 and TRBJ2-3; D uncertain. The CDR3 extends over 14 amino acids. Trimming left V 8 bases short and J 2 bases short, with 14 bases between. Germline-derived CDR1 and CDR2 are MNHNS and SASEGT. CDR3 in amino acids: CASHLPLNTDTQYF. The CDR3 nucleotides read TGTGCCAGCCACCTCCCTCTCAACACAGATACGCAGTATTTT.

V is TRBV9 and J is TRBJ2-5, with 8 bases matching TRBD2. V lost 1 base to trimming and J lost 0 bases; unmatched junction nucleotides: 5. Germline V gene data show CDR1 as SGDLS and CDR2 as YYNGEE. This CDR3 region has 16 residues. This CDR3 is CASSVTLAGNQETQYF. DNA of the CDR3: TGTGCCAGCAGCGTAACTCTAGCGGGCAACCAAGAGACCCAGTACTTC. The entire variable domain, with the rest obtained from reference TRBV9 and TRBJ2-5, is as follows: DSGVTQTPKHLITATGQRVTLRCSPRSGDLSVYWYQQSLDQGLQFLIQYYNGEERAKGNILERFSAQQFPDLHSELNLSSLELGDSALYFCASSVTLAGNQETQYFGPGTRLLVL.

The chain recombines TRBV27 with TRBJ2-7; 7 bases fit TRBD2. Germline V gene lookup returns CDR1 MNHEY and CDR2 SMNVEV (reference sequence). The CDR3 contains 15 residues. With 6 bases clipped from V and 0 bases from J, the junction kept 8 bases outside the gene matches. This CDR3 is CASRITAGSSYEQYF. In DNA form, the CDR3 reads TGTGCCAGCAGAATCACAGCGGGAAGCTCCTACGAGCAGTACTTC.

This clonotype was picked up many times. V gene TRBV20-1 combines with J gene TRBJ1-1; the D is unclear. CDR3 length: 14 amino acids. V was shortened by 0 bases and J by 0 bases, with 8 bases between the two germline ends. The germline V gene has CDR1 DFQATT and CDR2 SNEGSKA (reference sequence). CDR3 coding DNA: TGCAGTGCTAGAGAGGGTTCCATGAACACTGAAGCTTTCTTT. It specifies CSAREGSMNTEAFF.